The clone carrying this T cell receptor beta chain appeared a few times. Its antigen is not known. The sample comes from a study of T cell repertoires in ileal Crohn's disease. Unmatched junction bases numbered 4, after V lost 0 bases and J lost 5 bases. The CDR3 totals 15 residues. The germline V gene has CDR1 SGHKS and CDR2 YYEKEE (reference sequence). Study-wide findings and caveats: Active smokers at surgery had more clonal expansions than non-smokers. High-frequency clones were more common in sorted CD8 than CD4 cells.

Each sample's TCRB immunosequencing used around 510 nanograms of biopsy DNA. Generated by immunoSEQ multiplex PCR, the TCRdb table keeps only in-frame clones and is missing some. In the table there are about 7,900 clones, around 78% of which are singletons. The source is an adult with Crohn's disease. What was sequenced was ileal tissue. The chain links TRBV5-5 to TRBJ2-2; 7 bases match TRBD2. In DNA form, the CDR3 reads TGTGCCAGCAGCTTGGGCGGGGGAAGAACCGGGGAGCTGTTTTTT. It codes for CASSLGGGRTGELFF. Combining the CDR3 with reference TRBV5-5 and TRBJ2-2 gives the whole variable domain DAGVTQSPTHLIKTRGQQVTLRCSPISGHKSVSWYQQVLGQGPQFIFQYYEKEERGRGNFPDRFSARQFPNYSSELNVNALLLGDSALYLCASSLGGGRTGELFFGEGSRLTVL.